This TCR beta chain stems from a study of blood T cell repertoires in COVID-19. For the study at large: Acute-phase and convalescent COVID-19 samples originated in the United States, Italy and Spain. T cells, B-cell-depleted T cells, or PBMCs supplied cDNA or gDNA.

With 6 bases removed from V and 0 bases from J, the gap between germline ends came to 7 bases. This CDR3 contains 13 residues. How the authors handled the data: Nucleated cell counts were estimated from reference gene primer amplification. The repertoire was sequenced with immunoSEQ multiplex PCR; TCRdb's copy has only in-frame clones and lacks some. Clone size and the V and J calls come from that table; the DNA yielded D and trimming. The sample consists of around 150,000 clones, over 75% of them appearing once. The sample consisted of peripheral blood. The chain joins TRBV12-3 or TRBV12-4 to TRBJ2-3, with no clear D. The clonotype originates from a woman aged 50 to 65 with acute or convalescent COVID-19. The CDR3 loop is CASRLTSTDTQYF. CDR3 sequence (DNA): TGTGCCAGCAGACTCACGAGCACAGATACGCAGTATTTT.